Below, 27 T cell receptor beta chains from the same sample are listed, as sequenced in a study of OX40 agonist ivuxolimab in advanced cancers. This table comes from immunoSEQ multiplex PCR, and its TCRdb copy is limited to in-frame clones, with some not included. This sample has tens of thousands of clones, with approximately 90% found just once. The sample in question was CD4+ or CD8+ T cells sorted from blood, obtained in a trial of the OX40 agonist ivuxolimab. Receptors were obtained from an adult with an advanced solid tumor such as melanoma, head and neck, liver or kidney cancer.

V gene TRBV10-2 combines with J gene TRBJ2-3; no reliable D call. V was cut by 2 bases and J by 2 bases, with 14 bases left in between. Per germline, CDR1 WSHSY and CDR2 SAAADI. CDR3 length: 16 amino acids. The CDR3 protein is CASSEPSVGPTDTQYF. The CDR3 coding sequence is TGCGCCAGCAGTGAGCCGAGTGTCGGCCCCACAGATACGCAGTATTTT.

This clone is a singleton in its sample. The V gene is TRBV5-5, the J gene TRBJ2-3; D is possibly TRBD1 or TRBD2 (6 bases each). Germline assignment: CDR1 SGHKS and CDR2 YYEKEE (reference sequence). The length of the CDR3 is 17 residues. The V and J ends lost 3 bases and 4 bases respectively, with 21 bases between them. The CDR3 DNA is TGTGCCAGCAGCTCCCCCGGAGGGGGAGTAGGCGCAGATACGCAGTATTTT. The encoded protein is CASSSPGGGVGADTQYF.

The chain has TRBV9 and TRBJ2-1; perhaps D is TRBD1 or TRBD2 (5 bases each). The CDR3 consists of 16 residues. Trimming shortened V by 0 bases and J by 1 base, and 11 bases separated the two germline ends. Germline values: CDR1 SGDLS, CDR2 YYNGEE. The CDR3 sequence: CASSVDGTNSYNEQFF. Here the CDR3 DNA reads TGTGCCAGCAGCGTAGACGGGACGAATTCCTACAATGAGCAGTTCTTC. The full variable domain, in which reference TRBV9 and TRBJ2-1 provide the parts outside the CDR3, is DSGVTQTPKHLITATGQRVTLRCSPRSGDLSVYWYQQSLDQGLQFLIQYYNGEERAKGNILERFSAQQFPDLHSELNLSSLELGDSALYFCASSVDGTNSYNEQFFGPGTRLTVL.

The rearrangement joins TRBV7-8 to TRBJ1-1, with 8 bases matching TRBD1. The CDR3 runs to 16 residues. After removal of 4 bases from V and 0 bases from J, the junction contained 7 bases not matched to a gene. CDR1 SGHVS and CDR2 FQNEAQ come from the germline V gene. The CDR3 bases are TGTGCCAGCAGCTCCTGGACAGGGTTGATGAACACTGAAGCTTTCTTT. Translated: CASSSWTGLMNTEAFF.

This chain links TRBV7-2 with TRBJ2-7; 9 bases are a match to TRBD1. Germline V gives CDR1 SGHTA, CDR2 FQGNSA. This CDR3 region has 14 residues. Trimming took 0 bases from V and 5 from J; bases not matched to a gene: 2. CDR3 in amino acids: CASSLADRGDEQYF. The CDR3 DNA reads as TGTGCCAGCAGCTTAGCGGACAGGGGCGACGAGCAGTACTTC. The full variable domain, completed using reference TRBV7-2 and TRBJ2-7, is GAGVSQSPSNKVTEKGKDVELRCDPISGHTALYWYRQSLGQGLEFLIYFQGNSAPDKSGLPSDRFSAERTGGSVSTLTIQRTQQEDSAVYLCASSLADRGDEQYFGPGTRLTVT.

This chain's CDR3 is CASSPGTSGRYYNEQFF. CDR3 in DNA: TGTGCCAGCAGTCCTGGGACTAGCGGGAGATACTACAATGAGCAGTTCTTC. The rearrangement uses TRBV2 and TRBJ2-1; TRBD2 agrees at 14 bases. CDR3 size: 17 residues. Trimming took 5 bases from V and 3 from J; bases not matched to a gene: 6. The V gene's germline CDR1 is SNHLY and CDR2 FYNNEI. The complete variable domain, with remaining parts taken from reference TRBV2 and TRBJ2-1, reads EPEVTQTPSHQVTQMGQEVILRCVPISNHLYFYWYRQILGQKVEFLVSFYNNEISEKSEIFDDQFSVERPDGSNFTLKIRSTKLEDSAMYFCASSPGTSGRYYNEQFFGPGTRLTVL.

The chain combines TRBV2 with TRBJ2-3; 8 nucleotides line up with TRBD2. V lost 6 bases, J lost 1 base, and 6 bases stayed unmatched. This CDR3 region has 15 residues. Germline V CDR1 and CDR2: SNHLY, FYNNEI. The CDR3 sequence: CASSASGSGTDTQYF. CDR3 bases: TGTGCCAGCAGCGCGAGCGGGAGCGGCACAGATACGCAGTATTTT. The entire variable domain, with the rest obtained from reference TRBV2 and TRBJ2-3, is as follows: EPEVTQTPSHQVTQMGQEVILRCVPISNHLYFYWYRQILGQKVEFLVSFYNNEISEKSEIFDDQFSVERPDGSNFTLKIRSTKLEDSAMYFCASSASGSGTDTQYFGPGTRLTVL.

The chain combines TRBV19 with TRBJ2-1; no definite D call. Trimming pared 0 bases from V and 0 bases from J, leaving 6 bases between. The CDR3 has 15 residues. The germline V gene has CDR1 LNHDA and CDR2 SQIVND (reference sequence). The CDR3 here is CASSIEGSSYNEQFF. DNA for the CDR3: TGTGCCAGTAGTATAGAAGGTAGCTCCTACAATGAGCAGTTCTTC.

The chain joins TRBV9 to TRBJ2-1; D is tentatively TRBD1 or TRBD2 (6 bases each). Per the germline V gene, CDR1 is SGDLS and CDR2 is YYNGEE. With 6 bases removed from V and 8 bases from J, the gap between germline ends came to 15 bases. The CDR3 is 13 residues long. The CDR3 loop reads CASTRTRGDEQFF. The CDR3 DNA reads as TGTGCCAGCACCCGGACAAGGGGGGATGAGCAGTTCTTC.

The chain carries TRBV2 and TRBJ2-1; 10 bases match TRBD2. The CDR3 extends over 17 amino acids. Trimming took 1 base from V and 5 from J; bases not matched to a gene: 8. Germline V gives CDR1 SNHLY, CDR2 FYNNEI. In nucleotides, the CDR3 is TGTGCCAGCAGTGAAGACGAAGCGGGAGGGTTAGACAATGAGCAGTTCTTC. Its translation: CASSEDEAGGLDNEQFF.

This chain links TRBV6-1 with TRBJ2-2; D is ambiguous. CDR3 length: 17 amino acids. V lost 3 bases and J lost 4, with 18 bases in between. The germline V gene encodes CDR1 MNHNS and CDR2 SASEGT. DNA for the CDR3: TGTGCCAGCAGTGATCTTTCCGAATTAACCCCCACCGGGGAGCTGTTTTTT. Translated, it gives CASSDLSELTPTGELFF.

The chain recombines TRBV5-6 with TRBJ1-1, with 11 bases aligning to TRBD1. The germline V gene encodes CDR1 SGHDT and CDR2 YYEEEE. The junction had 7 bases not matched to a gene; V was cut back by 5 bases and J by 7 bases. CDR3 length equals 14 residues. The CDR3 loop reads CASRPDRGLSEAFF. DNA for the CDR3: TGTGCCAGCAGACCGGACAGGGGGCTTAGTGAAGCTTTCTTT.

This clone was counted a single time. The J gene is TRBJ1-4, the V gene TRBV19; D is unclear. Germline V lookup: CDR1 LNHDA, CDR2 SQIVND (reference sequence). With 7 bases removed from V and 4 bases from J, the gap between germline ends came to 10 bases. The CDR3 is made up of 13 amino acids. CDR3 nucleotides: TGTGCCAGTAACTCGGTGTTTAATGAAAAACTGTTTTTT. Amino acid sequence: CASNSVFNEKLFF.

V is TRBV6-1 and J is TRBJ1-3, with TRBD1 matching over 7 bases. This CDR3 is built from 15 residues. Germline CDR1 and CDR2: MNHNS and SASEGT. V shed 1 base, J shed 4 bases, and the junction held 4 bases outside the gene matches. CDR3 region: CASSEEGASGNTIYF. Written as DNA, the CDR3 is TGTGCCAGCAGTGAAGAGGGGGCTTCGGGAAACACCATATATTTT.

V gene TRBV6-6 combines with J gene TRBJ2-7; D call uncertain. Trimming removed 0 bases at V and 6 bases at J, with 3 bases between. The CDR3 has 11 amino acids. Germline-derived CDR1 and CDR2 are MNHNY and SVGAGI (reference sequence). The CDR3 DNA is TGTGCCAGCAGTTACTCGTTCGAGCAGTACTTC. It specifies CASSYSFEQYF.

The rearrangement joins TRBV2 to TRBJ2-3; 11 bases fit TRBD2. The germline V gene encodes CDR1 SNHLY and CDR2 FYNNEI. CDR3 length: 18 residues. V shed 10 bases, J shed 2 bases, and the junction held 17 bases outside the gene matches. The CDR3 loop is CANKGPRGLADNTDTQYF. The DNA of the CDR3 is TGTGCCAACAAAGGTCCACGGGGACTAGCGGACAACACAGATACGCAGTATTTT.

CDR3 residues: CASSYRGPGQQGPQHF. CDR3 nucleotide sequence: TGTGCCAGCAGTTACAGAGGTCCGGGACAGCAAGGGCCCCAGCATTTT. The chain uses TRBV6-6 and TRBJ1-5, with 7 bases aligning to TRBD1. V lost 2 bases to trimming and J lost 9 bases; unmatched junction nucleotides: 13. Germline loops: CDR1 MNHNY, CDR2 SVGAGI (reference sequence). The CDR3 is made up of 16 amino acids.

This clone has only one observation. The chain recombines TRBV4-1 with TRBJ2-1, with 7 nucleotides matching TRBD1. This CDR3 is 12 amino acids long. Trimming removed 1 base from V and 10 bases from J; junction bases left unmatched: 1. The germline V gene encodes CDR1 MGHRA and CDR2 YSYEKL. The CDR3 protein is CASSQGGQEQFF. The DNA for the CDR3 is TGCGCCAGCAGCCAAGGGGGACAGGAGCAGTTCTTC.

The chain is built from TRBV9 and TRBJ2-7; TRBD1 matches 9 bases. This CDR3 region has 16 residues. Germline V gene lookup returns CDR1 SGDLS and CDR2 YYNGEE. V gave up 2 bases and J gave up 5 bases; unmatched junction bases: 11. Here the CDR3 DNA reads TGTGCCAGCAGCGTGAGTCCGGGACAGGGTACCCACGAGCAGTACTTC. This gives the protein CASSVSPGQGTHEQYF.

The chain couples TRBV5-6 to TRBJ2-7, with D hard to call. Germline V CDR1 and CDR2: SGHDT, YYEEEE. The V and J ends lost 2 bases and 2 bases respectively, with 20 bases between them. This CDR3 comprises 17 residues. The CDR3 sequence is CASSFLKGGSSPYEQYF. The CDR3 coding sequence is TGTGCCAGCAGCTTTCTAAAGGGCGGAAGCTCCCCCTACGAGCAGTACTTC. The variable domain in full, completed from reference TRBV5-6 and TRBJ2-7, reads DAGVTQSPTHLIKTRGQQVTLRCSPKSGHDTVSWYQQALGQGPQFIFQYYEEEERQRGNFPDRFSGHQFPNYSSELNVNALLLGDSALYLCASSFLKGGSSPYEQYFGPGTRLTVT.

This chain uses TRBV11-2 with TRBJ2-7, with 9 bases lining up with TRBD2. This CDR3 region has 17 residues. The germline gives CDR1 SGHAT, CDR2 FQNNGV. J lost 3 bases, V lost 0 bases, and 9 bases had no gene match. The CDR3 loop reads CASSLESSGSSNYEQYF. CDR3 DNA sequence: TGTGCCAGCAGCTTAGAGAGTAGCGGGAGTTCAAACTACGAGCAGTACTTC.

The rearrangement joins TRBV11-2 to TRBJ2-1, with 10 bases matching TRBD2. V shed 4 bases and J 2 bases; nucleotides not matched to a gene: 8. Germline V gives CDR1 SGHAT, CDR2 FQNNGV. CDR3 length: 17 residues. CDR3: CASSYSSGSRAYNEQFF. CDR3 sequence (DNA): TGTGCCAGCAGCTATTCTAGCGGGAGCCGGGCCTACAATGAGCAGTTCTTC.

This chain uses TRBV25-1 with TRBJ2-1; 9 bases fit TRBD2. Germline loops: CDR1 MGHDK, CDR2 SYGVNS. The CDR3 loop spans 16 amino acids. J gave up 6 bases and V 3 bases, and 9 bases lay outside the gene matches. In DNA form, the CDR3 reads TGTGCCAGCAGTGAGTATACTAGCGGGCCCTCCAATGAGCAGTTCTTC. It specifies CASSEYTSGPSNEQFF.

The chain has TRBV7-9 and TRBJ2-1, with 9 bases fitting TRBD1. V was pared by 5 bases and J by 3 bases, with 8 bases of the junction left unmatched. The CDR3 is 16 amino acids. Germline V gives CDR1 SEHNR, CDR2 FQNEAQ (reference sequence). In DNA, the CDR3 is TGTGCCAGCAGCAAGCGACGGGACAGGGACTACAATGAGCAGTTCTTC. Translating gives CASSKRRDRDYNEQFF.

The chain combines TRBV7-2 with TRBJ1-1; maybe TRBD1 (5 bases). The CDR3 is made up of 18 amino acids. Germline V gene data show CDR1 as SGHTA and CDR2 as FQGNSA. Trimming stripped 3 bases from V and 5 bases from J, with 25 bases between. This chain's CDR3 is CASSFIPVGLGEGTEAFF. CDR3 in DNA: TGTGCCAGCAGCTTTATCCCCGTAGGGCTAGGGGAAGGGACTGAAGCTTTCTTT.

The rearrangement uses TRBV13 and TRBJ2-3; possibly TRBD2 for D (6 bases). The V end lost 2 bases, the J end lost 0 bases, and 12 bases lay between the germline ends. This CDR3 is built from 16 residues. Per the germline V gene, CDR1 is PRHDT and CDR2 is FYEKMQ (reference sequence). CDR3 in DNA: TGTGCCAGCAGCTTACGCTCGGGAGTAAGCACAGATACGCAGTATTTT. Encoded protein: CASSLRSGVSTDTQYF.

This sequence joins TRBV9 and TRBJ2-1, with D perhaps matching TRBD1 (6 bases). CDR3 size: 13 residues. V lost 3 bases and J lost 6, with 10 bases in between. Germline lookup yields CDR1 SGDLS and CDR2 YYNGEE. CDR3 bases: TGTGCCAGCAGCGCAGGGGTCGGCAATGAGCAGTTCTTC. Amino acid sequence: CASSAGVGNEQFF.